The rows below give T cell receptor beta chains drawn from one sample of a study of chemoradiotherapy in HPV16-positive cancers. Clones were sequenced by immunoSEQ multiplex PCR, and TCRdb holds only the in-frame ones, with some missing. This table has about 7,800 clones, 65% to 70% appearing once. Collection took place from a patient who underwent chemoradiotherapy. The receptors derive from a human donor with HPV-associated anogenital cancer. CDR3s leave out the opening cysteine and the closing phenylalanine or tryptophan. The D gene is left open where the match is weak. For some rows the clone size is stated as once, few or many, or as a class when expanded; others skip it.

TRBV29-1	few	TRBJ1-1	-	SVVETSEAF
TRBV2	-	TRBJ1-5	-	ASSGQGTSNQPQH
TRBV2	-	TRBJ2-1	TRBD1	ASSRDRGYNEQF
TRBV11-3	-	TRBJ1-2	TRBD1	ASSSDRVYGYT
TRBV7-2	-	TRBJ2-2	TRBD1	ASSPGTGLVTGELF
TRBV6-4	few	TRBJ1-1	-	ASSVEGSNTEAF
TRBV7-2	-	TRBJ2-2	-	ASSLRSTTGTSTLF
TRBV29-1	-	TRBJ1-4	-	SVQSPGGSNEKLF
TRBV30	once	TRBJ2-2	-	AWKGVGDTGELF
TRBV7-2	-	TRBJ2-3	TRBD2	ASSRTGTKADTQY
TRBV6-1	-	TRBJ1-6	TRBD1	ASSEADRGFSPLH
TRBV19	-	TRBJ1-5	TRBD1	ASSIVRGTGVANQPQH
TRBV11-3	-	TRBJ2-1	TRBD1	ASEQGAYNEQF
TRBV7-8	-	TRBJ2-5	TRBD2	ASSPRRLAVQETQY
TRBV29-1	-	TRBJ1-2	-	SVEVSRGGYT
TRBV4-3	-	TRBJ1-1	-	ASSQQGGGTEAF
TRBV7-2	-	TRBJ1-2	-	ASSLRLVDGYT
TRBV6-1	-	TRBJ1-6	-	ASSTTGNSPLH
TRBV10-2	-	TRBJ2-2	-	ASSSRGRGNTGELF
TRBV6-6	-	TRBJ1-1	-	ASSLSAGDTEAF
TRBV28	-	TRBJ1-2	-	ASSQQGWVHGYT
TRBV6-4	few	TRBJ2-2	TRBD2	ATRLAPNTGELF
TRBV7-6	few	TRBJ2-1	-	ASSLNNEQF
TRBV10-1	-	TRBJ1-1	-	ASSEARGRGDTEAF
TRBV4-3	-	TRBJ1-1	TRBD1	ASSQDEGALLSTEAF